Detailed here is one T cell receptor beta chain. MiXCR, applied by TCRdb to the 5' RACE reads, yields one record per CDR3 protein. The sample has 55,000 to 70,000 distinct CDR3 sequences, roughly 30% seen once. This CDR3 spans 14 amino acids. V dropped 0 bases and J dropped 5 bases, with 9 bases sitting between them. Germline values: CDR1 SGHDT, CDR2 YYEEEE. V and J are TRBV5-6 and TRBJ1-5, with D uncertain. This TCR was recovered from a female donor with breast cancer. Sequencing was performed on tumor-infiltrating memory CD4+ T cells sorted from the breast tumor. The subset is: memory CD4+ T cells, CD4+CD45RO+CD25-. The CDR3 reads CASSLGFGDQPQHF. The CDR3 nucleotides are TGTGCCAGCAGCTTGGGGTTCGGGGATCAGCCCCAGCATTTT.